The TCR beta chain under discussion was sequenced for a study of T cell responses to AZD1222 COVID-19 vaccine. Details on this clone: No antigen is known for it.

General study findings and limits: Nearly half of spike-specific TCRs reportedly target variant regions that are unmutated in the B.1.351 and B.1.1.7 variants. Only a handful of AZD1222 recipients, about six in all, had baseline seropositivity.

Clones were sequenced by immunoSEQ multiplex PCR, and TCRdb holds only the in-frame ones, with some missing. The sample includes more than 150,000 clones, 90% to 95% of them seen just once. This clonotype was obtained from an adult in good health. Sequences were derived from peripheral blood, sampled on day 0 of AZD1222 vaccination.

CDR3 loop: CASSQELRSTEAFF. The CDR3 nucleotides read TGTGCCAGCAGCCAAGAACTAAGGAGCACTGAAGCTTTCTTT. This chain uses TRBV3-1 (or the pseudogene TRBV3-2) with TRBJ1-1; D call uncertain. V lost 0 bases and J lost 4, with 9 bases in between. CDR3 length: 14 residues. CDR1 is LGHDT and CDR2 is YNNKEL in the germline V gene (reference sequence).